The 11 T cell receptor beta chains in this list originate from one sample, sequenced in a study of T cell responses to AZD1222 COVID-19 vaccine (dated by TCRdb to the early 2020s). What the time point label conveys for this sample: baseline before first vaccination. Preparation of the library involved the immunoSEQ multiplex PCR assay. TCRdb stores this immuneACCESS table with in-frame sequences only. Part of the clones is absent; in the studies checked, under half of the shortfall reflects unresolved V genes, and no reason is known for the rest. This sample is represented by around 120,000 clones; 93% of them were singletons. The ten largest clones add up to over 2.5% of the sample. Material: peripheral blood, obtained on day 0 of AZD1222 vaccination. Every receptor here comes from an adult in good health.

The chain is built from TRBV27 and TRBJ1-2, with D possibly TRBD1 on 5 matching bases. The germline gives CDR1 MNHEY, CDR2 SMNVEV (reference sequence). This CDR3 is built from 17 residues. V dropped 7 bases and J dropped 5 bases, with 26 bases sitting between them. The CDR3 is CASTPRGEEQVSYGYTF. In DNA, the CDR3 is TGTGCCAGCACCCCAAGGGGAGAGGAGCAGGTTTCTTATGGCTACACCTTC.

The V and J genes are TRBV7-2 and TRBJ1-3; no firm D call. Trimming took 5 bases from V and 0 from J, leaving 11 bases between them. CDR3 length: 15 residues. The V gene's germline CDR1 is SGHTA and CDR2 FQGNSA. The CDR3 spells CASSRPLNSGNTIYF. In DNA form, the CDR3 reads TGTGCCAGCAGCCGCCCACTAAACTCTGGAAACACCATATATTTT.

The V gene is TRBV7-8, the J gene TRBJ2-5; 8 nucleotides agree with TRBD1. The CDR3 is 14 amino acids. The V gene end was trimmed by 5 bases and the J gene end by 5 bases; junction bases not matched to a gene: 7. Germline lookup yields CDR1 SGHVS and CDR2 FQNEAQ. The CDR3 loop reads CASSRTGKFETQYF. CDR3 nucleotide sequence: TGTGCCAGCAGCCGGACAGGGAAGTTTGAGACCCAGTACTTC. Based on the CDR3 plus reference TRBV7-8 and TRBJ2-5, the full variable domain is GAGVSQSPRYKVAKRGQDVALRCDPISGHVSLFWYQQALGQGPEFLTYFQNEAQLDKSGLPSDRFFAERPEGSVSTLKIQRTQQEDSAVYLCASSRTGKFETQYFGPGTRLLVL.

This clone was seen a handful of times. The CDR3: CASRKTGDTSGRAPGELFF. The CDR3, as DNA: TGTGCCAGCAGAAAAACAGGGGACACTAGCGGGAGGGCCCCCGGGGAGCTGTTTTTT. The J gene is TRBJ2-2, the V gene TRBV9; 13 nucleotides line up with TRBD2. Germline values: CDR1 SGDLS, CDR2 YYNGEE. V lost 5 bases, J lost 6 bases, and 16 bases stayed unmatched. The CDR3 extends over 19 amino acids.

CDR3 in DNA: TGTGCCAGTAGTATGAGCGGGCGCGAGCCCCAGCATTTT. Translating gives CASSMSGREPQHF. The chain joins TRBV19 to TRBJ1-5; D remains ambiguous. V lost 3 bases to trimming and J lost 8 bases, with 11 bases between them. Per the germline V gene, CDR1 is LNHDA and CDR2 is SQIVND (reference sequence). There are 13 residues in the CDR3.

V and J are TRBV7-9 and TRBJ2-1; 8 nucleotides line up with TRBD2. The CDR3 loop spans 15 amino acids. V lost 3 bases to trimming and J lost 2 bases; unmatched junction nucleotides: 3. Germline V gene lookup returns CDR1 SEHNR and CDR2 FQNEAQ (reference sequence). The DNA for the CDR3 is TGTGCCAGCAGCTTGGGACTAGTGACCTACAATGAGCAGTTCTTC. Protein sequence: CASSLGLVTYNEQFF.

The chain has TRBV18 and TRBJ1-5; D ambiguous. From germline, CDR1 is KGHSH and CDR2 LQKENI. V was shortened by 2 bases and J by 0 bases, with 11 bases between the two germline ends. The CDR3 has 16 amino acids. This CDR3 is CASSPYGEYSNQPQHF. As DNA, the CDR3 is TGTGCCAGCTCACCATACGGTGAATATAGCAATCAGCCCCAGCATTTT.

The genes are TRBV20-1 and TRBJ2-5; D is uncertain. The CDR3 contains 11 residues. In germline, CDR1 is DFQATT, CDR2 SNEGSKA (reference sequence). The V gene lost 3 bases and the J gene lost 7 bases, with 9 bases spanning the gap. This CDR3 reads CSARGELTQYF. The CDR3 DNA sequence: TGCAGTGCTAGGGGCGAGTTGACCCAGTACTTC.

The chain is built from TRBV28 and TRBJ1-5; D is possibly TRBD1 (6 bases). The CDR3 contains 18 residues. CDR1 and CDR2 from the germline V gene are MDHEN and SYDVKM. V gave up 5 bases and J gave up 0 bases, with 20 bases separating them. The CDR3 nucleotides are TGTGCCAGCAGTCCCGGGACATCAGGGCCTTATAGCAATCAGCCCCAGCATTTT. Translation gives CASSPGTSGPYSNQPQHF.

This clone was seen only a few times. V usage is TRBV9 and J usage is TRBJ1-5; D is ambiguous. The CDR3 totals 15 residues. CDR1 is SGDLS, CDR2 YYNGEE, per germline. With 0 bases removed from V and 5 bases from J, the gap between germline ends came to 12 bases. CDR3 amino acids: CASSVGTNVDQPQHF. The CDR3 DNA sequence: TGTGCCAGCAGCGTAGGGACGAATGTCGATCAGCCCCAGCATTTT. The variable domain in full, completed from reference TRBV9 and TRBJ1-5, reads DSGVTQTPKHLITATGQRVTLRCSPRSGDLSVYWYQQSLDQGLQFLIQYYNGEERAKGNILERFSAQQFPDLHSELNLSSLELGDSALYFCASSVGTNVDQPQHFGDGTRLSIL.

The rearrangement uses TRBV7-9 and TRBJ1-1, with 7 positions matching TRBD1. Germline V gene sequence: CDR1 SEHNR, CDR2 FQNEAQ (reference sequence). The CDR3 covers 17 residues. V shed 2 bases, J shed 5 bases, and the junction held 14 bases outside the gene matches. The CDR3 loop reads CASSLPGQVWHETEAFF. The CDR3, as DNA: TGTGCCAGCAGCTTACCTGGACAGGTCTGGCACGAGACTGAAGCTTTCTTT.